One and the same sample provided the 21 T cell receptor beta chains below, sequenced in a study of blood T cells in healthy people across ages. PCR was performed a second time for about 7 to 11 cycles using a sample-barcoded 5' primer and a J-beta primer mix. TCRdb analysed the 5' RACE reads with MiXCR anew, one entry per CDR3 protein. In the table there are fewer than 2,000,000 distinct CDR3 sequences, roughly 32% of which are singletons. The sequencing input was blood. Receptor source: a woman in her twenties or thirties in good health.

The chain employs TRBV10-3 and TRBJ2-1; 8 nucleotides match TRBD2. Germline CDR1 reads ENHRY; CDR2 reads SYGVKD. The CDR3 runs 15 residues. Trimming removed 10 bases from V and 6 bases from J; junction bases left unmatched: 14. The CDR3 here is CATNPGLAQSNEQFF. CDR3 nucleotides: TGTGCCACCAACCCCGGACTAGCCCAAAGCAATGAGCAGTTCTTC.

The chain joins TRBV11-1 to TRBJ2-5, with D possibly matching TRBD2 (6 bases). Trimming stripped 8 bases from V and 2 bases from J, with 15 bases between. The CDR3 runs 14 residues. Germline CDR1 SGHAT, CDR2 FQDESV (reference sequence). The CDR3: CASSGDTHQETQYF. As DNA, the CDR3 is TGTGCCAGCTCGGGGGATACTCATCAAGAGACCCAGTACTTC.

The chain is built from TRBV25-1 and TRBJ1-4, with a possible D match to TRBD1 (5 bases). Trimming shortened V by 5 bases and J by 10 bases, and 11 bases separated the two germline ends. Germline values: CDR1 MGHDK, CDR2 SYGVNS. The CDR3 length is 12 residues. CDR3 coding DNA: TGTGCCAGCAGTCCCGGGGCTCTAAAACTGTTTTTT. This gives the protein CASSPGALKLFF. Supplemented by reference TRBV25-1 and TRBJ1-4, the full variable domain reads EADIYQTPRYLVIGTGKKITLECSQTMGHDKMYWYQQDPGMELHLIHYSYGVNSTEKGDLSSESTVSRIRTEHFPLTLESARPSHTSQYLCASSPGALKLFFGSGTQLSVL.

In this sample, this clonotype turned up a few times. The CDR3, as DNA: TGCGCCAGCAGGGAAACTAGCGGGGGCCCTTACAATGAGCAGTTCTTC. This gives the protein CASRETSGGPYNEQFF. The rearrangement uses TRBV5-1 and TRBJ2-1; 11 bases are a match to TRBD2. Germline trimming cut 5 bases from V and 4 bases from J; bases unmatched to any gene: 8. Germline CDR1 reads SGHRS; CDR2 reads YFSETQ. The CDR3 has 16 amino acids.

This chain connects TRBV6-5 to TRBJ1-1; D is uncertain. CDR1 is MNHEY, CDR2 SVGAGI, per germline. V was cut by 10 bases and J by 6 bases, with 12 bases left in between. The CDR3 runs to 11 residues. CDR3 protein: CATLGRAEAFF. The CDR3 region has the DNA TGTGCCACTCTCGGGAGGGCTGAAGCTTTCTTT.

The chain joins TRBV30 to TRBJ2-7, with D possibly TRBD2 on 6 matching bases. CDR3 length: 15 amino acids. Trimming removed 7 bases at V and 3 bases at J, with 22 bases between. Germline loops: CDR1 GTSNPN, CDR2 SVGIG (reference sequence). Here the CDR3 reads CASKSSGTPLYEQYF. In DNA, the CDR3 is TGTGCCTCAAAGTCTTCCGGGACTCCGCTCTACGAGCAGTACTTC.

In its sample, this clonotype was seen a few times. This sequence joins TRBV12-3 or TRBV12-4 and TRBJ2-5; 11 bases fit TRBD1. CDR3 length equals 16 residues. V lost 5 bases and J lost 5; bases outside the gene matches: 10. CDR3 loop: CASSRGRTGGRETQYF. The CDR3 nucleotides are TGTGCCAGCAGTCGGGGGAGGACAGGGGGCCGGGAGACCCAGTACTTC.

Only a few counts were recorded for this clonotype. The chain uses TRBV3-1 and TRBJ2-1; TRBD2 aligns across 13 bases. CDR1 is LGHDT and CDR2 is YNNKEL in the germline V gene (reference sequence). V was clipped by 2 bases and J by 5 bases; unmatched bases: 15. The CDR3 is made up of 20 amino acids. The CDR3 bases are TGTGCCAGCAGCCAATCTTTGGGGGGGACTAGCGGGGTTCCGAACAATGAGCAGTTCTTC. It yields the protein CASSQSLGGTSGVPNNEQFF.

A note on this clonotype: This sequence may be a read error, since a much larger clone differs from it by one base. The chain is built from TRBV28 and TRBJ2-1, with TRBD1 matching 8 bases. This CDR3 spans 14 amino acids. V gave up 7 bases and J gave up 0 bases; unmatched junction bases: 2. In germline, CDR1 is MDHEN, CDR2 SYDVKM. The CDR3 coding sequence is TGTGCCAGCATCACAGGGGGCTCCTACAATGAGCAGTTCTTC. Amino acid sequence: CASITGGSYNEQFF.

V and J are TRBV12-3 or TRBV12-4 and TRBJ2-1, with TRBD2 matching 12 bases. The J segment lost 8 bases and the V segment lost 5 bases, leaving 7 bases of the junction unmatched. The CDR3 sequence is 15 residues long. DNA of the CDR3: TGTGCCAGCAGTCCCCTAGCGGGGGGGTTCTATGAGCAGTTCTTC. Residues: CASSPLAGGFYEQFF.

V is TRBV19 and J is TRBJ2-3; D unresolved. CDR3 length equals 13 residues. V was clipped by 6 bases and J by 2 bases, with 9 bases between them. Germline lookup yields CDR1 LNHDA and CDR2 SQIVND (reference sequence). Written as DNA, the CDR3 is TGTGCCAGTAGCCAGCTACCCACAGATACGCAGTATTTT. Amino acid sequence: CASSQLPTDTQYF.

The V and J genes are TRBV6-6 and TRBJ1-2; 9 nucleotides match TRBD1. Germline CDR1 reads MNHNY; CDR2 reads SVGAGI (reference sequence). Trimming took 5 bases from V and 8 from J; bases not matched to a gene: 9. The CDR3 runs 14 residues. The DNA for the CDR3 is TGTGCCAGCAGTCGGACAGGGGAAGAATTCGGCTACACCTTC. Translated: CASSRTGEEFGYTF.

A note on this clonotype: This may be a read error: a much more frequent sequence differs by one nucleotide. V and J are TRBV9 and TRBJ2-5; possibly TRBD1 for D (6 bases). The J call is doubtful: the DNA matches TRBJ2-7 better. The germline gives CDR1 SGDLS, CDR2 YYNGEE. The CDR3 has 15 amino acids. CDR3 region: CASSAHDTGCNEQYF. DNA of the CDR3: TGTGCCAGCAGCGCCCACGACACAGGGTGCAACGAGCAGTACTTC.

This clonotype was seen only a few times. The V gene is TRBV2, the J gene TRBJ2-5, with D perhaps assigned TRBD1 or TRBD2 (5 bases each). The V and J ends lost 6 bases and 5 bases respectively, with 16 bases between them. This CDR3 has 14 residues. The germline V gene has CDR1 SNHLY and CDR2 FYNNEI. CDR3 in DNA: TGTGCCAGCAGGATTCTCCGGGACCTGGAGACCCAGTACTTC. Amino acids: CASRILRDLETQYF.

This clonotype was observed many times. The chain links TRBV12-3 or TRBV12-4 to TRBJ2-7, with D possibly matching TRBD1 (6 bases). The CDR3 spans 15 residues. The germline V and J ends were trimmed by 6 bases and 0 bases, with 15 bases remaining between them. CDR3 DNA sequence: TGTGCCAGCAGAAGTGACAGGTTGGGCTCCTACGAGCAGTACTTC. Protein sequence: CASRSDRLGSYEQYF.

This clonotype was picked up a small number of times. The chain joins TRBV5-6 to TRBJ2-7, with a possible D match to TRBD1 (6 bases). Between the trimmed V and J ends, which lost 4 bases and 2 bases, there was a span of 16 bases. Germline V lookup: CDR1 SGHDT, CDR2 YYEEEE. The CDR3 spans 15 residues. The CDR3 DNA reads TGTGCCAGCAGCCCTGCTACAGGGTCGCCCTACGAGCAGTACTTC. It translates to CASSPATGSPYEQYF. Together with reference TRBV5-6 and TRBJ2-7, the CDR3 gives the full variable domain: DAGVTQSPTHLIKTRGQQVTLRCSPKSGHDTVSWYQQALGQGPQFIFQYYEEEERQRGNFPDRFSGHQFPNYSSELNVNALLLGDSALYLCASSPATGSPYEQYFGPGTRLTVT.

This clonotype was seen once. The J gene is TRBJ1-1, the V gene TRBV5-1, with D uncertain. The CDR3 consists of 14 residues. V gave up 4 bases and J gave up 2 bases, with 12 bases separating them. The germline V gene encodes CDR1 SGHRS and CDR2 YFSETQ. CDR3 coding DNA: TGCGCCAGCAGCGGGTGGACGGGTAACACTGAAGCTTTCTTT. Translation: CASSGWTGNTEAFF. The variable domain in full, completed from reference TRBV5-1 and TRBJ1-1, reads KAGVTQTPRYLIKTRGQQVTLSCSPISGHRSVSWYQQTPGQGLQFLFEYFSETQRNKGNFPGRFSGRQFSNSRSEMNVSTLELGDSALYLCASSGWTGNTEAFFGQGTRLTVV.

The V gene is TRBV2, the J gene TRBJ2-7; no clear D gene. Looked up from germline, CDR1 is SNHLY and CDR2 is FYNNEI. V lost 8 bases, J lost 4 bases, and 12 bases lay in between. The CDR3 runs to 12 residues. CDR3 nucleotides: TGTGCCAGCGGAAAGGCTGGATACGAGCAGTACTTC. Translated: CASGKAGYEQYF.

This clonotype occurred a few times. The chain joins TRBV4-1 to TRBJ1-2; tentative D call: TRBD1 (6 bases). Germline assignment: CDR1 MGHRA and CDR2 YSYEKL. V lost 1 base and J lost 8, with 11 bases in between. The CDR3 is 13 amino acids. The DNA for the CDR3 is TGCGCCAGCAGCCAAGTGTCTCAGGGGGGCTACACCTTC. This codes for CASSQVSQGGYTF.

Concerning this clonotype itself: Its ends do not fully match the called genes, so a read error is possible. This chain joins TRBV9 and TRBJ2-7; TRBD1 aligns across 11 bases. CDR1 and CDR2 (germline): SGDLS, YYNGEE. The CDR3 consists of 15 residues. CDR3: CASSVGQGAFYEQYF. The CDR3 DNA reads TGTGCCAGCAGTGTAGGACAGGGGGCCTTTTACGAGCAGTACTTC. The variable domain in full, completed from reference TRBV9 and TRBJ2-7, reads DSGVTQTPKHLITATGQRVTLRCSPRSGDLSVYWYQQSLDQGLQFLIQYYNGEERAKGNILERFSAQQFPDLHSELNLSSLELGDSALYFCASSVGQGAFYEQYFGPGTRLTVT.

V usage is TRBV6-1 and J usage is TRBJ2-7; TRBD1 aligns across 10 bases. This CDR3 has 16 residues. V gave up 5 bases and J gave up 3 bases; unmatched junction bases: 10. The germline V gene encodes CDR1 MNHNS and CDR2 SASEGT. CDR3 sequence reads: CASSRTDRGFLYEQYF. CDR3 coding DNA: TGTGCCAGCAGTCGTACGGACAGGGGGTTTCTCTACGAGCAGTACTTC.